The rows below give T cell receptor beta chains drawn from one sample of a study of OX40 agonist ivuxolimab in advanced cancers. Profiled with immunoSEQ multiplex PCR; TCRdb holds only in-frame clones, not every one. Of tens of thousands of clones in the sample, around nine tenths are singletons; the top ten hold roughly 7%. Material: CD4+ or CD8+ T cells sorted from blood, obtained in a trial of the OX40 agonist ivuxolimab. Receptors originate from an adult with an advanced solid tumor such as melanoma, head and neck, liver or kidney cancer. Each CDR3 is given with its conserved first and last residue. A D gene is named only where the DNA matches it firmly. Rows give clone size only sometimes, using once, few, many, or a class for an expanded clone.

J gene	V gene	clone size	D gene	CDR3 DNA	CDR3 protein
TRBJ2-2	TRBV19	once	TRBD2	TGTGCCAACCGGACTAGCGGGGTCACCGGGGAGCTGTTTTTT	CANRTSGVTGELFF
TRBJ2-4	TRBV11-2	NA	NA	TGTGCCAGCAGCCCCCTAGTGGGTCCAAGGGGGGGAGCCAAAAACATTCAGTACTTC	CASSPLVGPRGGAKNIQYF
TRBJ2-1	TRBV19	NA	NA	TGTGCCAGTAGTAGTCCCGCTTCCTACAATGAGCAGTTCTTC	CASSSPASYNEQFF
TRBJ2-7	TRBV10-3	NA	TRBD1	TGTGCCATCAGTGGGGGGACAGGTGCATACGAGCAGTACTTC	CAISGGTGAYEQYF
TRBJ2-3	TRBV5-1	NA	NA	TGCGCCAGCAGCTCTCAGAGGGGGGATACGCAGTATTTT	CASSSQRGDTQYF
TRBJ1-2	TRBV19	NA	NA	TGTGCCAGTAGTATAGCGAAAATGATATATGGCTACACCTTC	CASSIAKMIYGYTF
TRBJ2-7	TRBV11-2	NA	NA	TGTGCCAGCATGGCAGCGGGACAGGCCCGCTACGAGCAGTACTTC	CASMAAGQARYEQYF
TRBJ2-1	TRBV7-3	NA	NA	TGTGCCAGCAGCCGCGCTAGGGACAATGAGCAGTTCTTC	CASSRARDNEQFF
TRBJ1-2	TRBV12-5	NA	TRBD1	TGTGCTAGTGGTTTAGGACAGGGAACGGCGGCCTATGGCTACACCTTC	CASGLGQGTAAYGYTF
TRBJ2-3	TRBV19	NA	NA	TGTGCCAGTAGTCGTGGGCCAGATACGCAGTATTTT	CASSRGPDTQYF
TRBJ2-5	TRBV7-9	NA	TRBD2	TGTGCCAGCAGCTCTCGGGCTAGCGGGGTACGAGAGACCCAGTACTTC	CASSSRASGVRETQYF
TRBJ2-2	TRBV5-4	NA	NA	TGTGCCAGCAGCTTGGTTGGTAGAAACACCGGGGAGCTGTTTTTT	CASSLVGRNTGELFF
TRBJ2-1	TRBV4-2	once	NA	TGTGCCAGCAGCCCCCGAGGCGGACGTTCCTACAATGAGCAGTTCTTC	CASSPRGGRSYNEQFF